This T cell receptor (beta chain) is from a study of blood T cell repertoires in COVID-19. Participants had their cohort set by participant-reported clinical history. Produced via immunoSEQ multiplex PCR; TCRdb's table is partial and in-frame only. The sample gives approximately 150,000 clones, 79% of which show up once; around 17% is in the top ten. The CDR3 contains 14 residues. Trimming removed 0 bases from V and 9 bases from J; junction bases left unmatched: 4. CDR1 is SGHTS, CDR2 YDEGEE, per germline. V gene TRBV5-8 combines with J gene TRBJ2-7, with TRBD2 matching 12 bases. This clonotype was sampled from a woman aged 65 to 85 in a cohort exposed to, infected with or recovered from COVID-19 (not recorded which). Sequencing was done on a sample of PBMCs or T cells enriched from blood (not recorded which). This CDR3 is CASSLVLAGGRQYF. CDR3 DNA sequence: TGTGCCAGCAGCTTGGTGCTAGCGGGAGGGCGGCAGTACTTC.